This T cell receptor beta chain was identified during a study of cytomegalovirus exposure and HLA in healthy donors. Findings of the study overall: It was reported in a later analysis that an Asian-associated ancestry cluster showed fewer N-insertions than the roughly 620-donor mean.

PCR employed 60 Vbeta and 13 Jbeta primers. The repertoire was sequenced with immunoSEQ multiplex PCR; TCRdb's copy has only in-frame clones and lacks some. The profile covers some 90,000 clones, with around four fifths appearing a single time and 2.7% taken by the ten largest. This CDR3 comprises 17 residues. Trimming removed 0 bases at V and 3 bases at J, with 16 bases between. CDR1 is LGHNA, CDR2 YSLEER, per germline. Note on this clone: Its target is unknown.

The sequenced sample was PBMCs. The TCR comes from a man aged 30-40 years in good health and CMV-seronegative. The V and J genes are TRBV4-3 and TRBJ2-3; unclear D gene. The CDR3 loop reads CASSQEGPSEPTDTQYF. The CDR3 DNA reads TGCGCCAGCAGCCAAGAAGGCCCCTCGGAGCCTACAGATACGCAGTATTTT.